One sample yielded the 2 T cell receptor beta chains listed below, sequenced in a study of immune characteristics of hereditary and idiopathic chronic pancreatitis. Patients having total pancreatectomy with islet autotransplantation provided the chronic pancreatitis pancreas tissue. The assay was immunoSEQ multiplex PCR, and TCRdb's table has in-frame clones only and misses some. The table includes a few thousand clones, around 75% detected once. Source material: pancreas tissue with hereditary chronic pancreatitis. The receptors here all came from a human donor with chronic pancreatitis.

This clone was recorded once. J is TRBJ2-1 and V is TRBV28, with D unclear. Germline V CDR1 and CDR2: MDHEN, SYDVKM. The CDR3 loop spans 15 amino acids. Deletions cut 4 bases from V and 1 base from J, with 11 bases between. The CDR3 sequence: CASSSHGLSYNEQFF. In nucleotides, the CDR3 is TGTGCCAGCAGTTCCCACGGGCTATCCTACAATGAGCAGTTCTTC.

The chain has TRBV7-2 and TRBJ1-1; D is possibly TRBD1 (6 bases). The germline V gene has CDR1 SGHTA and CDR2 FQGNSA. The CDR3 consists of 16 residues. Trimming shortened V by 7 bases and J by 3 bases, and 21 bases separated the two germline ends. The CDR3 sequence: CASIIAEGRGDTEAFF. DNA of the CDR3: TGTGCCAGCATCATAGCGGAGGGCAGGGGTGACACTGAAGCTTTCTTT.